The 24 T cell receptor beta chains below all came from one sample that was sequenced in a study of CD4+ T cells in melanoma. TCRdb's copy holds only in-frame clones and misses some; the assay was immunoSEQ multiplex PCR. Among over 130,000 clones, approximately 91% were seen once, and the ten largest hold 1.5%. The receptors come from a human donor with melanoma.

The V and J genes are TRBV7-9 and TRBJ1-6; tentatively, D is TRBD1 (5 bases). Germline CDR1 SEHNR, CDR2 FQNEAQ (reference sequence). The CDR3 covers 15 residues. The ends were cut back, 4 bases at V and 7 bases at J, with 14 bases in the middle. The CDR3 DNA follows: TGTGCCAGCAGCTCCGCCGGGGGACTGAATTCACCCCTCCACTTT. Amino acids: CASSSAGGLNSPLHF.

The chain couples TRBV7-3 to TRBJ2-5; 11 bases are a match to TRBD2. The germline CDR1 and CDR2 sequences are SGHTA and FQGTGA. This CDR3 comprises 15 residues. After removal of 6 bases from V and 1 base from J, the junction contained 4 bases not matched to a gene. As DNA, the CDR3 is TGTGCCAGCAGTTCTAGCGGGGGGTTCCAAGAGACCCAGTACTTC. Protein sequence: CASSSSGGFQETQYF.

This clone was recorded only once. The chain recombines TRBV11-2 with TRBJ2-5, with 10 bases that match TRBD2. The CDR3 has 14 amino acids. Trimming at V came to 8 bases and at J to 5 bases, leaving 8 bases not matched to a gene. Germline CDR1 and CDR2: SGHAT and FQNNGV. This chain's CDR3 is CASGNQRGGETQYF. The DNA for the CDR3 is TGTGCCAGCGGCAATCAGCGGGGGGGCGAGACCCAGTACTTC.

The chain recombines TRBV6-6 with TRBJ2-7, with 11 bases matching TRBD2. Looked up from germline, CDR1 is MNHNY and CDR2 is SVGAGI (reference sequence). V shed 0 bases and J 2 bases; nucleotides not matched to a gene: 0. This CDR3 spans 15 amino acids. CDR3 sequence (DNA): TGTGCCAGCAGTTACTCGACTAGCGGGGCCTACGAGCAGTACTTC. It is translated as CASSYSTSGAYEQYF.

The chain's CDR3 is CASSLGTGPGNTIYF. The DNA of the CDR3 is TGCGCCAGCAGCTTGGGAACAGGGCCTGGAAACACCATATATTTT. The chain recombines TRBV5-1 with TRBJ1-3, with D tentatively TRBD1 (6 bases). Trimming took 0 bases from V and 2 from J, leaving 9 bases between them. The CDR3 is 15 residues long. CDR1 is SGHRS and CDR2 is YFSETQ in the germline V gene.

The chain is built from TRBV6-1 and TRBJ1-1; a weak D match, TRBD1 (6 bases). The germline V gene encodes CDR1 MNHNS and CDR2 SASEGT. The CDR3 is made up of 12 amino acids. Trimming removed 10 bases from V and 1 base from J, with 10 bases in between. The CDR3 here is CATQGQNTEAFF. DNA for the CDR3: TGTGCCACCCAGGGACAGAACACTGAAGCTTTCTTT.

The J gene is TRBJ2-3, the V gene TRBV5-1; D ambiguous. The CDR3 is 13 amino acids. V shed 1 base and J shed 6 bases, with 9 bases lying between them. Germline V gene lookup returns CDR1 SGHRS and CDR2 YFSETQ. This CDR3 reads CASSLFPEDTQYF. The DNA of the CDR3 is TGCGCCAGCAGCTTGTTTCCCGAGGATACGCAGTATTTT.

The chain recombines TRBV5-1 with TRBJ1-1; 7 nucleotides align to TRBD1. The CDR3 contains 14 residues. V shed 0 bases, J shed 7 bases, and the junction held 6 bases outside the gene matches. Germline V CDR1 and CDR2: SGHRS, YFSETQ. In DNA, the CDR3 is TGCGCCAGCAGCTTGGTGACAGGGTCCAGTGAAGCTTTCTTT. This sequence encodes CASSLVTGSSEAFF.

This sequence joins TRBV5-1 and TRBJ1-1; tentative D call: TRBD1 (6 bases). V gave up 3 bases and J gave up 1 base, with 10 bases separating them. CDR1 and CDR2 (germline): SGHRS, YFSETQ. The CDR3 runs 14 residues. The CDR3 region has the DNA TGCGCCAGCAGCTCCGGGACACCGAACACTGAAGCTTTCTTT. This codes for CASSSGTPNTEAFF.

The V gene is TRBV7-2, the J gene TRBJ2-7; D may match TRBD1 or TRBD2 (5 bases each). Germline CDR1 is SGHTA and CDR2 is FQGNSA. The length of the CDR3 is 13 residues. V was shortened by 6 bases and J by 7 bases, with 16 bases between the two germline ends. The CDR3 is CASRYGTLREQYF. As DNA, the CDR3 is TGTGCCAGCAGATATGGGACCCTGCGGGAGCAGTACTTC.

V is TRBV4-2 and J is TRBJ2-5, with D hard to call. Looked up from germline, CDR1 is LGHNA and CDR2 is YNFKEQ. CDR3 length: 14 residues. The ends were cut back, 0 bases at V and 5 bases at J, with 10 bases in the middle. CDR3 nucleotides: TGTGCCAGCAGCCAAGAAATGGGTCGCGAGACCCAGTACTTC. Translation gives CASSQEMGRETQYF.

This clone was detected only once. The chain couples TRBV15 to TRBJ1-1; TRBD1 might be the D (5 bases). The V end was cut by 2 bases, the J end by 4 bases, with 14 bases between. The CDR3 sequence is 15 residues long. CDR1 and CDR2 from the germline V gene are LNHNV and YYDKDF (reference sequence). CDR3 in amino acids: CATSRTGGSSTEAFF. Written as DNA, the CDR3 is TGTGCCACCAGCAGAACCGGGGGGTCGAGCACTGAAGCTTTCTTT.

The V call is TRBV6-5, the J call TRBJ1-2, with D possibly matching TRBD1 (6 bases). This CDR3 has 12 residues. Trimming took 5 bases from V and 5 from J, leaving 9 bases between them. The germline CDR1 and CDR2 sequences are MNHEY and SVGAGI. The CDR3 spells CASSVQGYGYTF. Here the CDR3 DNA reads TGTGCCAGCAGTGTACAGGGTTATGGCTACACCTTC.

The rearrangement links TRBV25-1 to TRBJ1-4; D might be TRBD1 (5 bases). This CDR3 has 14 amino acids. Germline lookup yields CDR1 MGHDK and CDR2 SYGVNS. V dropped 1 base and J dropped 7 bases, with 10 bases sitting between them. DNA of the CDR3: TGTGCCAGCAGTGAATCAGGGTCGGGTGAAAAACTGTTTTTT. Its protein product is CASSESGSGEKLFF.

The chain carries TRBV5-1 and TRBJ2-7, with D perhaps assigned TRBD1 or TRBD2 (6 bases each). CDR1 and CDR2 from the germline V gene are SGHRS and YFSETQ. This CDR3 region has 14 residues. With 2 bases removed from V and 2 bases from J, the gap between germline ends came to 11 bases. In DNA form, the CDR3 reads TGCGCCAGCAGCTTCGGTAGGGGGGCCTACGAGCAGTACTTC. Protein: CASSFGRGAYEQYF.

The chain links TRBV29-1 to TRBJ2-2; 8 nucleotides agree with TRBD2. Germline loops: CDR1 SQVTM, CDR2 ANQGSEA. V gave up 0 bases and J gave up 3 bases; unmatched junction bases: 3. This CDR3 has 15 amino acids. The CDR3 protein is CSVEDGGAYTGELFF. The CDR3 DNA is TGCAGCGTTGAAGACGGGGGGGCGTACACCGGGGAGCTGTTTTTT.

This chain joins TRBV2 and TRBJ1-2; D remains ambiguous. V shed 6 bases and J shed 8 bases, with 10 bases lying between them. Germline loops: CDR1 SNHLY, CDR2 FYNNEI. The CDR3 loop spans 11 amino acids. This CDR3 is CASSAVDGYTF. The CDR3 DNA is TGTGCCAGCAGCGCGGTGGACGGCTACACCTTC.

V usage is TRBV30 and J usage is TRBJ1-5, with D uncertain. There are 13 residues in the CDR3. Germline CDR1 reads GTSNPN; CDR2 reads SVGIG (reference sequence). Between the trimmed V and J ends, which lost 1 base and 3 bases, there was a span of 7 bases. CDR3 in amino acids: CAWSGTLNQPQHF. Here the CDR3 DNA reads TGTGCCTGGAGTGGGACCCTCAATCAGCCCCAGCATTTT.

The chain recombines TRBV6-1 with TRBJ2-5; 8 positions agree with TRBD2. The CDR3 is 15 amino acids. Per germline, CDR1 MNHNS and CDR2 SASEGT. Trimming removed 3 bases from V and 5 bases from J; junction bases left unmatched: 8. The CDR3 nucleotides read TGTGCCAGCAGTGATAGTGCGGGGGGCAGGGAGACCCAGTACTTC. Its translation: CASSDSAGGRETQYF.

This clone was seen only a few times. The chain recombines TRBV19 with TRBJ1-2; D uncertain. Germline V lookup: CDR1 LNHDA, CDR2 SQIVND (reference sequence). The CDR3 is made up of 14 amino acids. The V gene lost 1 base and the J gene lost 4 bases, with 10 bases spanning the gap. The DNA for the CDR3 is TGTGCCAGTAGTATAGGACGCGGTACCTATGGCTACACCTTC. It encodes CASSIGRGTYGYTF.

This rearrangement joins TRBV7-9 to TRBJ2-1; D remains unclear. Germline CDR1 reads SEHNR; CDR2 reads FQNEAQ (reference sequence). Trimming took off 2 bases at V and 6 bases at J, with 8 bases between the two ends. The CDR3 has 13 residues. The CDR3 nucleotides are TGTGCCAGCAGCTTAAGTGTTCGCAATGAGCAGTTCTTC. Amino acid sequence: CASSLSVRNEQFF.

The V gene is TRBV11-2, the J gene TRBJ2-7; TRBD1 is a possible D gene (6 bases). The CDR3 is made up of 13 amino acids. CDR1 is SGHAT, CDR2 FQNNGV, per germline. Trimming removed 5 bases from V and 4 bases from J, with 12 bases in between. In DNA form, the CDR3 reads TGTGCCAGCAGCCAGGGGTTTGGGTACGAGCAGTACTTC. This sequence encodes CASSQGFGYEQYF.

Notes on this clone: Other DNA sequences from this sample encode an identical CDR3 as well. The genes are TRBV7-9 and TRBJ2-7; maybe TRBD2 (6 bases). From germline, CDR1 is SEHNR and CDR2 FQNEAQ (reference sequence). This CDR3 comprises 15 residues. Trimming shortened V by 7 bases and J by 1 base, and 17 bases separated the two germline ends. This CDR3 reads CASTPGSSGSYEQYF. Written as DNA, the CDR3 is TGTGCCAGCACCCCCGGGAGCAGCGGGTCCTACGAGCAGTACTTC. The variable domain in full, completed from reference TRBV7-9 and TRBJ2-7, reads DTGVSQNPRHKITKRGQNVTFRCDPISEHNRLYWYRQTLGQGPEFLTYFQNEAQLEKSRLLSDRFSAERPKGSFSTLEIQRTEQGDSAMYLCASTPGSSGSYEQYFGPGTRLTVT.

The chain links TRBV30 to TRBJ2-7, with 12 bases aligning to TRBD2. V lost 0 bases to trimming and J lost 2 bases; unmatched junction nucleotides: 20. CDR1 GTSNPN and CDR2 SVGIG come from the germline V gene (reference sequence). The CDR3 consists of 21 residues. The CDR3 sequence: CAWSVTYSRRASGGATYEQYF. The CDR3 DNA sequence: TGTGCCTGGAGTGTTACTTACTCGAGGAGGGCTAGCGGGGGGGCCACCTACGAGCAGTACTTC.